This TCR beta chain was captured by sequencing in a study of technical replicates of blood from a few donors (dated by TCRdb to about 2017). Library method: the immunoSEQ multiplex PCR assay. The table comes from immuneACCESS by way of TCRdb, which keeps in-frame sequences with V and J called. Part of the clones is missing from these tables; in studies checked, under half for an unresolved V gene and the rest for unknown reasons. This sample holds 60,000 to 65,000 clones; approximately 86% were observed only once. Over 4.5% of the sample is taken by the ten largest. The CDR3 starts with the cysteine, ends with the phenylalanine, and has 12 residues. Only the CDR3 portion is preserved as DNA: 36 bases, with reading frame beginning at the first base. Germline trimming: 5 bases from V, 4 bases from J; junction bases outside gene matches: 2. The germline V gene sets CDR1 to SQVTM and CDR2 to ANQGSEA.

Details on this clone: Its cognate antigen has yet to be identified. No base-level quality is on record; no much larger clone is a single base apart.

The sequenced sample was PBMCs. The sequence was obtained from a human donor in good health. Some clones in this sample may be carry-over from other donors' samples. The chain was built from TRBV29-1 and TRBJ1-2; 9 nucleotides in the junction match TRBD1. The DNA sequence is given as TGCAGCGTTCCGACAGGGGGCTATGGCTACACCTTC. It specifies CSVPTGGYGYTF. The variable domain in full, with residues beyond the CDR3 obtained from the reference TRBV29-1 and TRBJ1-2 genes, is SAVISQKPSRDICQRGTSLTIQCQVDSQVTMMFWYRQQPGQSLTLIATANQGSEATYESGFVIDKFPISRPNLTFSTLTVSNMSPEDSSIYLCSVPTGGYGYTFGSGTRLTVV.